Described below is a single T cell receptor (beta chain) sequence and its context. These data are taken from a study of T cell responses to AZD1222 COVID-19 vaccine. Using immunoSEQ multiplex PCR, the repertoire was profiled, and TCRdb retains in-frame clones only, with some absent. Seen here are 100,000 to 150,000 clones, approximately 88% observed once, and the top ten hold roughly 1.4%. From germline, CDR1 is GTSNPN and CDR2 SVGIG (reference sequence). This CDR3 is 13 amino acids long. Trimming took off 0 bases at V and 6 bases at J, with 11 bases between the two ends. The gene calls are TRBV30 and TRBJ1-2; D call uncertain. The sample consisted of peripheral blood, taken on day 0 of AZD1222 vaccination. This TCR was recovered from an adult in good health. CDR3 in DNA: TGTGCCTGGAGTGTCGAAGGGTTTCATGGCTACACCTTC. As protein: CAWSVEGFHGYTF.